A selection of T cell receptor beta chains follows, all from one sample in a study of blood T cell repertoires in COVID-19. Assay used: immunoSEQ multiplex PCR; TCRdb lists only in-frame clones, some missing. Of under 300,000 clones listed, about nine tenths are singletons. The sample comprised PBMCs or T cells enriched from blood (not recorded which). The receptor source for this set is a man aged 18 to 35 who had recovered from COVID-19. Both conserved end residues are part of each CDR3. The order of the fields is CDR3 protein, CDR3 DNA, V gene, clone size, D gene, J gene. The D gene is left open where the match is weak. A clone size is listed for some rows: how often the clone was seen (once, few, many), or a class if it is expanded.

CASSYRDRGTDTQYF TGTGCCAGCAGCTACCGGGACAGGGGAACAGATACGCAGTATTTT TRBV7-2 - TRBD1 TRBJ2-3
CSASVRGEIPTNEKLFF TGCAGTGCTAGTGTAAGGGGTGAAATACCAACTAATGAAAAACTGTTTTTT TRBV20-1 - - TRBJ1-4
CASSYSSGSLTQYF TGTGCCAGCAGTTACTCCTCAGGTTCTCTCACGCAGTATTTT TRBV6-5 once - TRBJ2-3
CASSFSGTGIGETQYF TGTGCCAGCAGCTTTTCCGGGACAGGGATCGGAGAGACCCAGTACTTC TRBV11-2 - TRBD1 TRBJ2-5
CASSHGTSEGTEAFF TGTGCCAGCAGCCACGGGACATCCGAGGGCACTGAAGCTTTCTTT TRBV7-9 - - TRBJ1-1
CASSLESSPLGTDTQYF TGTGCCAGCAGCTTGGAGTCCTCCCCACTAGGCACAGATACGCAGTATTTT TRBV5-4 - - TRBJ2-3
CASGGTWGTEAFF TGTGCCAGCGGAGGGACTTGGGGCACTGAAGCTTTCTTT TRBV3-1/TRBV3-2 once - TRBJ1-1
CASSTHFRGAPSPLHF TGTGCCAGCAGCACACATTTCAGGGGAGCCCCTTCACCCCTCCACTTT TRBV7-9 - - TRBJ1-6
CASSVRPLARKILEQFF TGTGCCAGTAGTGTCCGGCCTCTAGCCCGAAAAATTCTTGAGCAGTTCTTC TRBV19 - - TRBJ2-1
CASSGGRAGNTIYF TGTGCCAGCAGTGGGGGCAGGGCGGGAAACACCATATATTTT TRBV7-9 - - TRBJ1-3
CASSPRDRSGNTIYF TGTGCCAGCAGCCCCCGGGACAGATCTGGAAACACCATATATTTT TRBV5-6 once TRBD1 TRBJ1-3
CASSGWVAGGPSTDTQYF TGTGCCAGCAGCGGGTGGGTAGCGGGGGGACCTAGCACAGATACGCAGTATTTT TRBV5-4 - TRBD2 TRBJ2-3
CASGEPNTEAFF TGTGCCAGCGGGGAGCCGAACACTGAAGCTTTCTTT TRBV7-9 - - TRBJ1-1